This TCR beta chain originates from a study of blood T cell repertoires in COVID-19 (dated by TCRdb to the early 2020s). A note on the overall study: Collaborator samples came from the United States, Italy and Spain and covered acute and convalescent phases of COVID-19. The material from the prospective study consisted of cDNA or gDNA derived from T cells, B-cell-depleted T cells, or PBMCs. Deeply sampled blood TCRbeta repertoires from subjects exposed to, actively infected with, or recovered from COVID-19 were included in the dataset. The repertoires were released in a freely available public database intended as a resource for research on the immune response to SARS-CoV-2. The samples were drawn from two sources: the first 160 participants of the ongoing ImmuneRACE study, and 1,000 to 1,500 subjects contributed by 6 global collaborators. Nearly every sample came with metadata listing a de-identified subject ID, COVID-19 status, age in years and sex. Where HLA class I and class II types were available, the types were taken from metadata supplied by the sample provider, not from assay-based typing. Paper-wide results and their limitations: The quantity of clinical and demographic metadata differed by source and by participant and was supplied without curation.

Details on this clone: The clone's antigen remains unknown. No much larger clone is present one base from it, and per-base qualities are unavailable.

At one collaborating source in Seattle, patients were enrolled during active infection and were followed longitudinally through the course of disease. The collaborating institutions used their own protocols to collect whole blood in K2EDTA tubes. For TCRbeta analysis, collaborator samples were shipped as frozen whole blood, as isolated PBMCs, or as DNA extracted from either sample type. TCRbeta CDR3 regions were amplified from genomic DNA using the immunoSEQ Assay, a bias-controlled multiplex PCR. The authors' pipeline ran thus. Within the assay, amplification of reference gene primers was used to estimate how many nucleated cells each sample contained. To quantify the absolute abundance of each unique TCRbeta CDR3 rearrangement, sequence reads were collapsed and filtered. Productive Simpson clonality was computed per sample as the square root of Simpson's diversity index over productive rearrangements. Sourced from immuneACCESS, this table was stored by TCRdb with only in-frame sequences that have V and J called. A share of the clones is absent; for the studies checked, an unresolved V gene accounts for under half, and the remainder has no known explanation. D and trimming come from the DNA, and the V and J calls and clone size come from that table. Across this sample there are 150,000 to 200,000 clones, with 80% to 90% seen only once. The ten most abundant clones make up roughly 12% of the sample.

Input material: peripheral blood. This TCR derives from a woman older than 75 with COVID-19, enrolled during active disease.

For the CDR3, the sequence is CASSPTGGRYNEQFF. The sequence in DNA is TGTGCCAGCAGCCCAACAGGGGGTAGGTACAATGAGCAGTTCTTC. The receptor chain draws on TRBV7-9 and TRBJ2-1, and TRBD1 matches 8 of the central bases. CDR1 and CDR2, per the germline V gene (reference sequence), are SEHNR and FQNEAQ. V ends up 5 bases short and J 4 bases short, with an unmatched junction base count of 7. The CDR3 starts with the cysteine, ends with the phenylalanine, and has 15 residues. The DNA shown is the 45-base CDR3, in frame from base 1.